This T cell receptor (beta chain) was captured in a study of metastatic and nonmetastatic thyroid tumors. Patients had received no treatment of any kind before thyroid surgery. Germline trimming cut 5 bases from V and 2 bases from J; bases unmatched to any gene: 6. Germline V gives CDR1 LNHDA, CDR2 SQIVND (reference sequence). This CDR3 comprises 14 residues. TCRdb reprocessed the PCR reads using MiXCR. The data contain 20,000 or so clones, approximately 12% of them singletons. Within the sample, this clone is medium-sized (0.01 to 0.1%). Antigen: not known. Study conclusions and caveats: TCR beta diversity was reportedly significantly higher in malignant thyroid tumors than benign nodules, in blood and tumor.

The rearrangement joins TRBV19 to TRBJ2-7, with TRBD2 matching 7 bases. Sequencing used blood. This receptor was obtained from a male donor with papillary thyroid cancer or a benign thyroid nodule (not recorded which). Some clones in this sample may be carry-over from other donors' samples. This CDR3 reads CASSRGDDTYEQYF. The CDR3 DNA reads as TGTGCCAGTAGTCGGGGGGACGACACCTACGAGCAGTACTTC.